This TCR beta chain was sequenced during a study of T cells in localized non-small cell lung cancer. For this clone: Its antigen remains unknown.

Overall study findings and caveats: Sequencing was limited to one tumor region, leaving the possibility of heterogeneity open.

Data came from immunoSEQ multiplex PCR; TCRdb stores just in-frame clones and leaves some out. Here the sample spans tens of thousands of clones, roughly 90% being singletons. V was pared by 0 bases and J by 6 bases, with 18 bases between. CDR3 size: 15 residues. Per germline, CDR1 SQVTM and CDR2 ANQGSEA. Sequenced material: peripheral blood, taken before any cancer treatment. This chain joins TRBV29-1 and TRBJ2-7; D not certain. The receptor comes from a female donor aged 60 or older with stage II squamous cell lung carcinoma. Written as DNA, the CDR3 is TGCAGCGTTGAAGAACCGAGGCAGGACGGTTCCGAGCAGTACTTC. Its protein is CSVEEPRQDGSEQYF.